This T cell receptor beta chain originates from a study of Ad26.COV2.S vaccination and SARS-CoV-2 variants. Regarding the study as a whole: Non-spike TCR breadth showed similarity between vaccine and placebo recipients.

Specified treatment: roughly 20 received Ad26.COV2.S at low or high dose, single or two shots; 5 received placebo; per-sample allocation not given. Material that was analyzed had been drawn on day 63 after the first vaccine or placebo injection. The vaccine delivered Wuhan-strain SARS-CoV-2 spike through an Ad26 vector. About this clone itself: Its antigen remains unknown.

Libraries were prepared by immunoSEQ multiplex PCR; TCRdb keeps only in-frame clonotypes and omits some of them. The sample has hundreds of thousands of clones, more than 80% seen once. V was clipped by 4 bases and J by 4 bases, with 5 bases between them. Germline CDR1 SGHDT, CDR2 YYEEEE. CDR3 size: 11 residues. Source: peripheral blood, taken in a trial of Ad26.COV2.S vaccine versus placebo. The chain links TRBV5-6 to TRBJ1-1; D gene unclear. The receptor was isolated from a person between 18 and 60 years old who received the Ad26.COV2.S COVID-19 vaccine or a placebo. CDR3: CASSIGTEAFF. CDR3 coding DNA: TGTGCCAGCAGCATCGGCACTGAAGCTTTCTTT.